This T cell receptor beta chain was captured by sequencing in a study of CD8+ T cells in alopecia areata. Study observations and caveats: In scalp and blood during tofacitinib, many expanded lesional clones persisted.

This clone was seen only once. The antigen is unknown. Treatment denoted: oral pan-JAK inhibitor, 5-10 mg twice daily. The authors extracted RNA and reverse transcribed it into cDNA as the sequencing template. Repertoires were generated with immunoSEQ multiplex PCR, while TCRdb's copy carries only in-frame clones and drops some. This table holds around 150,000 clones, less than 70% found once. The CDR3 sequence is 13 residues long. Between the trimmed V and J ends, which lost 6 bases and 6 bases, there was a span of 17 bases. Germline values: CDR1 GTSNPN, CDR2 SVGIG (reference sequence). This chain joins TRBV30 and TRBJ1-1, with D perhaps matching TRBD1 (6 bases). Sequencing used CD4+ T cells sorted from blood, obtained at week 4, from a patient treated with tofacitinib. The clonotype was recovered from a human donor with alopecia areata. CDR3 coding DNA: TGTGCCTGTTCACTACAGGGCCGAGCTGAAGCTTTCTTT. It is translated as CACSLQGRAEAFF.